Each of the 3 T cell receptor beta chains below was sequenced from the same sample in a study of blood T cell repertoires in COVID-19. Libraries were prepared by immunoSEQ multiplex PCR; TCRdb keeps only in-frame clonotypes and omits some of them. The repertoire has 150,000 to 200,000 clones, 79% of them found once; the top ten carry around a sixth. The sample taken for sequencing was peripheral blood. The receptors were gathered from a man aged 60-69 years with active or convalescent COVID-19.

This clone showed up just a few times. In DNA form, the CDR3 reads TGTGCCAGCAGTTTCCGGGGGGACAATCAGCCCCAGCATTTT. This codes for CASSFRGDNQPQHF. The J gene is TRBJ1-5, the V gene TRBV28; the D gene is possibly TRBD1 (5 bases). The CDR3 extends over 14 amino acids. V dropped 3 bases and J dropped 3 bases, with 9 bases sitting between them. Germline values: CDR1 MDHEN, CDR2 SYDVKM.

This sequence joins TRBV9 and TRBJ1-6; possibly TRBD1 for D (6 bases). V gave up 4 bases and J gave up 5 bases, with 13 bases separating them. Looked up from germline, CDR1 is SGDLS and CDR2 is YYNGEE. This CDR3 region has 15 residues. This CDR3 reads CASSPQGKNNSPLHF. The CDR3 DNA reads TGTGCCAGCAGCCCTCAGGGGAAGAATAATTCACCCCTCCACTTT.

The sample holds one count of this clone. The genes are TRBV28 and TRBJ1-1; D ambiguous. CDR3 length equals 15 residues. Trimming cost V 6 bases and J 6 bases, with 20 bases left between them. Germline CDR1 and CDR2: MDHEN and SYDVKM. Here the CDR3 reads CASRFPLSGPPEAFF. The CDR3 DNA sequence: TGTGCCAGCAGGTTCCCCCTGAGCGGGCCTCCTGAAGCTTTCTTT.